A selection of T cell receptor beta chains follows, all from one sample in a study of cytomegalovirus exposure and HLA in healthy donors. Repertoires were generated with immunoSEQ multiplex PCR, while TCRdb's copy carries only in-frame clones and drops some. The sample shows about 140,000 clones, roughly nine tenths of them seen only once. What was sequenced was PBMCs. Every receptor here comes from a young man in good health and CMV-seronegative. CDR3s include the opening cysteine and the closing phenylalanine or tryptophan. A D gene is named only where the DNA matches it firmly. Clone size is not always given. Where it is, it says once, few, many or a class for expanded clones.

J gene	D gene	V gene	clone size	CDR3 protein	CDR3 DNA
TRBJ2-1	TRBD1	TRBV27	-	CASSLKGQGSYNEQFF	TGTGCCAGCAGTTTAAAGGGACAGGGTAGCTACAATGAGCAGTTCTTC
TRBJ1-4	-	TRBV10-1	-	CASSGTPRASLATNEKLFF	TGCGCCAGCAGTGGGACACCGAGAGCTTCACTCGCAACTAATGAAAAACTGTTTTTT
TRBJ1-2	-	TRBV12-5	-	CASGPGANYGYTF	TGTGCTAGTGGCCCAGGGGCTAACTATGGCTACACCTTC
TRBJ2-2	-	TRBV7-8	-	CASSFMGLGTGELFF	TGTGCCAGCAGCTTTATGGGGCTAGGCACCGGGGAGCTGTTTTTT
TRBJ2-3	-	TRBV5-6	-	CASRAGQKASTDTQYF	TGTGCCAGCAGAGCCGGACAGAAGGCTAGCACAGATACGCAGTATTTT
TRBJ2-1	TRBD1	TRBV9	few	CASSPRGQLFQGVYNEQFF	TGTGCCAGCAGCCCCCGGGGACAGCTATTCCAGGGCGTTTACAATGAGCAGTTCTTC
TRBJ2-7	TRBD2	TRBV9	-	CASSVTSGSVSEQYF	TGTGCCAGCAGCGTAACTAGCGGGAGTGTTAGTGAGCAGTACTTC
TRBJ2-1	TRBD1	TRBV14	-	CASSRDRAQSNEQFF	TGTGCCAGCAGCCGGGACAGGGCCCAGAGCAATGAGCAGTTCTTC
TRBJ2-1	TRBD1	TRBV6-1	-	CASSRQGHEQFF	TGTGCCAGCAGTAGACAGGGTCATGAGCAGTTCTTC
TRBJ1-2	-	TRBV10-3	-	CAIQTGGNYGYTF	TGTGCCATCCAGACAGGCGGCAACTATGGCTACACCTTC
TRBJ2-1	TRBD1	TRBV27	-	CAITWGDSGQGRFRQFF	TGTGCCATTACATGGGGGGACTCGGGACAGGGGCGGTTTCGGCAGTTCTTC
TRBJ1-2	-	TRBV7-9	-	CASSLGTGNYGYTF	TGTGCCAGCAGCTTAGGGACGGGAAACTATGGCTACACCTTC
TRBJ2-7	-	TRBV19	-	CASSTIASSSYEQYF	TGTGCCAGTAGTACCATAGCGTCAAGCTCCTACGAGCAGTACTTC
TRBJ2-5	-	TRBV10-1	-	CASSDGSLREETQYF	TGCGCCAGCAGTGACGGGTCGCTGAGGGAGGAGACCCAGTACTTC
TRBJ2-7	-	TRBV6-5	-	CASSSGASYEQYF	TGTGCCAGCAGCTCGGGAGCCTCCTACGAGCAGTACTTC
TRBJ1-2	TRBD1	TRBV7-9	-	CASSSDRGQDGYTF	TGTGCCAGCAGCTCGGACAGGGGGCAAGATGGCTACACCTTC
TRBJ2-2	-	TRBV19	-	CASQTGTGELFF	TGTGCCAGTCAGACCGGGACCGGGGAGCTGTTTTTT
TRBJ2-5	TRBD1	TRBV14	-	CASSQADRDQETQYF	TGTGCCAGCAGCCAAGCGGACAGGGACCAAGAGACCCAGTACTTC
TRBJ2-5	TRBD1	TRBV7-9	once	CASSFTGDETQYF	TGTGCCAGCAGCTTCACAGGGGACGAGACCCAGTACTTC
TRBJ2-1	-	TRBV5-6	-	CASSLLDNEQFF	TGTGCCAGCAGCTTGCTCGACAATGAGCAGTTCTTC
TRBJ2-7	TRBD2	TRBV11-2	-	CASSAESGRSYEQYF	TGTGCCAGCAGCGCGGAAAGCGGGAGATCCTACGAGCAGTACTTC
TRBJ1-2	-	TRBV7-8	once	CASSSQALANYGYTF	TGTGCCAGCAGCAGTCAGGCCTTAGCTAACTATGGCTACACCTTC
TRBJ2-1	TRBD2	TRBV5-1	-	CASSLALRGGAEQFF	TGCGCCAGCAGCTTGGCCTTGCGGGGGGGTGCTGAGCAGTTCTTC
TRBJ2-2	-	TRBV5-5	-	CASSLVRGLNTGELFF	TGTGCCAGCAGCTTGGTCCGGGGGTTGAACACCGGGGAGCTGTTTTTT
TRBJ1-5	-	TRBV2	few	CASSLETGNQPQHF	TGTGCCAGCAGTCTTGAGACAGGTAATCAGCCCCAGCATTTT
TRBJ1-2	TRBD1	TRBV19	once	CASRAGGSYGYTF	TGTGCCAGTAGGGCAGGGGGGAGCTATGGCTACACCTTC
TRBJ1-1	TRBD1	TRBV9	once	CASSDIGQGATEAFF	TGTGCCAGCAGCGATATCGGACAGGGCGCCACTGAAGCTTTCTTT
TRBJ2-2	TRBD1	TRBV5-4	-	CASSWWDRTGELFF	TGTGCCAGCAGCTGGTGGGACAGAACCGGGGAGCTGTTTTTT
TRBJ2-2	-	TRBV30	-	CAWSVATGELFF	TGTGCCTGGAGTGTAGCTACCGGGGAGCTGTTTTTT
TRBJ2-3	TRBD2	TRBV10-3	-	CAISDTVASGSTDTQYF	TGTGCCATCAGTGATACGGTTGCTAGCGGATCCACAGATACGCAGTATTTT
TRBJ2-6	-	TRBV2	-	CASTLRGFGPGANVLTF	TGTGCCAGCACTCTCAGGGGCTTCGGTCCTGGGGCCAACGTCCTGACTTTC
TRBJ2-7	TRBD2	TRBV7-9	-	CASIAGAGGVYEQYF	TGTGCCAGCATAGCGGGGGCAGGGGGTGTCTACGAGCAGTACTTC
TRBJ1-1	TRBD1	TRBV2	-	CASRSGTGGRDTEAFF	TGTGCCAGCAGATCCGGGACAGGTGGCAGGGACACTGAAGCTTTCTTT
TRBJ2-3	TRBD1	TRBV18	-	CASSQTGSTDTQYF	TGTGCCAGCTCACAGACAGGGAGCACAGATACGCAGTATTTT
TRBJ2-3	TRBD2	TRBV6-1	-	CASSAPGLAEDTQYF	TGTGCCAGCAGTGCTCCGGGACTAGCGGAAGATACGCAGTATTTT
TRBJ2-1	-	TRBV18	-	CASSPNGSGNEQFF	TGTGCCAGCTCACCGAACGGGAGTGGGAATGAGCAGTTCTTC
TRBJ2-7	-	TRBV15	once	CATSREQGYEQYF	TGTGCCACCAGCAGAGAACAGGGCTACGAGCAGTACTTC
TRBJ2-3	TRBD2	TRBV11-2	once	CASSLLAGGPTDTQYF	TGTGCCAGCAGCTTACTAGCGGGAGGGCCCACAGATACGCAGTATTTT
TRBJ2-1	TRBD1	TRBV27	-	CASSQPGTGSYNEQFF	TGTGCCAGCAGCCAACCCGGGACAGGGTCCTACAATGAGCAGTTCTTC
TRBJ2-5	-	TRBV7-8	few	CASSLAGAEWETQYF	TGTGCCAGCAGCTTAGCGGGGGCTGAGTGGGAGACCCAGTACTTC
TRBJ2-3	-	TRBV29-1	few	CSVWGPTDTQYF	TGCAGCGTTTGGGGGCCGACAGATACGCAGTATTTT
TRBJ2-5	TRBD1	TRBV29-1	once	CSVTTTGAGETQYF	TGCAGCGTGACAACGACAGGGGCGGGGGAGACCCAGTACTTC
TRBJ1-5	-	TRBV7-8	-	CASSLVVGTYQPQHF	TGTGCCAGCAGCTTAGTAGTCGGGACTTATCAGCCCCAGCATTTT
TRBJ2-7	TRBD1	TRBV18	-	CASSRRLGQGVYEQYF	TGTGCCAGCTCACGGAGGTTGGGGCAGGGGGTTTACGAGCAGTACTTC
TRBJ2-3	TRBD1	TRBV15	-	CATSTRQGPDTQYF	TGTGCCACCAGCACAAGACAGGGGCCAGATACGCAGTATTTT
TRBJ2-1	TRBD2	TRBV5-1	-	CASSPSGSHNEQFF	TGCGCCAGCAGCCCAAGCGGGAGTCACAATGAGCAGTTCTTC
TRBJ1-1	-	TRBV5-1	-	CASRARENTEAFF	TGCGCCAGCAGGGCGAGGGAGAACACTGAAGCTTTCTTT
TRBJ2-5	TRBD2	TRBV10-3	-	CAIRDLADLGETQYF	TGTGCCATCAGAGACCTAGCGGACCTCGGGGAGACCCAGTACTTC
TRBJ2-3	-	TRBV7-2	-	CASSAYTDTQYF	TGTGCCAGCAGCGCCTACACAGATACGCAGTATTTT
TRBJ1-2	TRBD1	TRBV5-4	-	CASAQGTGYGYTF	TGTGCCAGCGCCCAGGGGACAGGCTATGGCTACACCTTC
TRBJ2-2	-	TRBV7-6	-	CASSATVNTGELFF	TGTGCCAGCAGCGCGACAGTCAACACCGGGGAGCTGTTTTTT
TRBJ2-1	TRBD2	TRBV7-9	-	CASSLTSGDYNEQFF	TGTGCCAGCAGCTTAACTAGCGGGGATTACAATGAGCAGTTCTTC
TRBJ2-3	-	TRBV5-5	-	CASSRLGAVVADTQYF	TGTGCCAGCAGCCGACTAGGAGCGGTCGTCGCAGATACGCAGTATTTT
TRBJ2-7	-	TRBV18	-	CASSPLWQGSSSYEQYF	TGTGCCAGCTCACCACTCTGGCAGGGTTCCAGCTCCTACGAGCAGTACTTC
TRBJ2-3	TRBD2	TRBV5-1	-	CASTLLGTSGSTDTQYF	TGCGCCAGCACCTTACTCGGGACTAGCGGAAGCACAGATACGCAGTATTTT